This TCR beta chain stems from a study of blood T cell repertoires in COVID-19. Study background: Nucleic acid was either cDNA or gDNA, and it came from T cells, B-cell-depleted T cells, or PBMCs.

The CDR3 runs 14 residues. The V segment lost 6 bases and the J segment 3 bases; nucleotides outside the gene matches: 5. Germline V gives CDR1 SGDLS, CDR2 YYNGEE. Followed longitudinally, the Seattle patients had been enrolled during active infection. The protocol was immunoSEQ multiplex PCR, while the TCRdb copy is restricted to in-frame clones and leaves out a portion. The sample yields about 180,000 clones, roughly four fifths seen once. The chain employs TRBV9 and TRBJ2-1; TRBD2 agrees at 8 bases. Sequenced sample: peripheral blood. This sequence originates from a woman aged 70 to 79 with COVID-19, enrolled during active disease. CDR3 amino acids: CASTPGGDYNEQFF. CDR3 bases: TGTGCCAGCACCCCCGGGGGGGACTACAATGAGCAGTTCTTC.